This entry lists 29 T cell receptor beta chains sequenced from one sample in a study of control samples from healthy donors and cancer patients. The repertoire was sequenced with immunoSEQ multiplex PCR; TCRdb's copy has only in-frame clones and lacks some. The sample shows around 84,000 clones, 91% of them seen only once. Sequencing used blood. All receptors come from a man aged 25-40 years in good health.

This chain links TRBV19 with TRBJ2-1, with TRBD2 matching 7 bases. This CDR3 contains 14 residues. Looked up from germline, CDR1 is LNHDA and CDR2 is SQIVND (reference sequence). V was pared by 8 bases and J by 7 bases, with 11 bases of the junction left unmatched. This CDR3 is CASEVGEGRNEQFF. The CDR3 DNA follows: TGTGCCAGTGAAGTGGGGGAGGGCAGAAATGAGCAGTTCTTC.

CDR3 sequence: CASSQDGLALPASTDTQYF. The CDR3 DNA sequence: TGTGCCAGCAGCCAAGATGGTCTAGCTTTGCCCGCTAGCACAGATACGCAGTATTTT. The gene calls are TRBV3-1 (or the pseudogene TRBV3-2) and TRBJ2-3; D is possibly TRBD2 (5 bases). V was trimmed by 0 bases and J by 0 bases, leaving 19 bases between them. The germline V gene has CDR1 LGHDT and CDR2 YNNKEL (reference sequence). There are 19 residues in the CDR3.

The chain joins TRBV4-2 to TRBJ1-6; D may be TRBD1 (5 bases). The germline V and J ends were trimmed by 3 bases and 7 bases, with 13 bases remaining between them. Germline CDR1 is LGHNA and CDR2 is YNFKEQ. The CDR3 is 15 residues long. The CDR3 DNA follows: TGTGCCAGCAGCCAGGTGCAGGGTCGGAATTCACCCCTCCACTTT. Its translation is CASSQVQGRNSPLHF.

V and J are TRBV9 and TRBJ1-2; D possibly corresponds to TRBD1 (5 bases). The germline V gene has CDR1 SGDLS and CDR2 YYNGEE. There are 13 residues in the CDR3. Trimming shortened V by 0 bases and J by 8 bases, and 11 bases separated the two germline ends. In DNA, the CDR3 is TGTGCCAGCAGCGTAGAGGACACCAAAGGCTACACCTTC. This codes for CASSVEDTKGYTF.

DNA for the CDR3: TGTGCCAGTAGTATAGATGGGGCGATATCCTACGAGCAGTACTTC. It translates to CASSIDGAISYEQYF. The chain employs TRBV19 and TRBJ2-7, with D perhaps TRBD1 (5 bases). The germline CDR1 and CDR2 sequences are LNHDA and SQIVND (reference sequence). V shed 0 bases and J shed 1 base, with 10 bases lying between them. The CDR3 is made up of 15 amino acids.

This rearrangement joins TRBV25-1 to TRBJ1-6, with D maybe TRBD1 (5 bases). CDR1 MGHDK and CDR2 SYGVNS come from the germline V gene. The CDR3 length is 14 residues. V lost 2 bases and J lost 12, with 14 bases in between. DNA for the CDR3: TGTGCCAGCAGTGAAGGGGCAGGATTCATACCCCTCCACTTT. It encodes CASSEGAGFIPLHF.

The CDR3 spells CASSFYRPREAFF. DNA for the CDR3: TGTGCCAGCAGTTTCTACAGACCCCGAGAAGCTTTCTTT. The chain combines TRBV28 with TRBJ1-1; no firm D call. Trimming pared 3 bases from V and 8 bases from J, leaving 13 bases between. This CDR3 contains 13 residues. CDR1 and CDR2 from the germline V gene are MDHEN and SYDVKM.

The chain joins TRBV7-3 to TRBJ2-3; a possible D gene is TRBD2 (6 bases). Trimming left V 1 base short and J 1 base short, with 15 bases between. The CDR3 is 17 residues long. Germline CDR1 SGHTA, CDR2 FQGTGA. CDR3 sequence (DNA): TGTGCCAGCAGCTTAATTGCGGGGCCAAGGGGCACAGATACGCAGTATTTT. Amino acids: CASSLIAGPRGTDTQYF.

The chain recombines TRBV6-5 with TRBJ1-1; 7 bases are a match to TRBD1. The V gene's germline CDR1 is MNHEY and CDR2 SVGAGI. The V and J ends lost 10 bases and 4 bases, in that order; junction bases with no gene match: 9. This CDR3 has 13 amino acids. As DNA, the CDR3 is TGTGCCACCCATCAGTCAGGGGGCACTGAAGCTTTCTTT. This gives the protein CATHQSGGTEAFF.

This chain joins TRBV7-9 and TRBJ2-7; D tentatively reads TRBD1 or TRBD2 (5 bases each). CDR3 length: 15 amino acids. V was clipped by 6 bases and J by 3 bases, with 18 bases between them. CDR1 and CDR2 (germline): SEHNR, FQNEAQ (reference sequence). The CDR3 protein is CASRPGDGVSYEQYF. The CDR3 nucleotides read TGTGCCAGCAGGCCTGGGGACGGGGTTAGCTACGAGCAGTACTTC. The complete variable domain, with remaining parts taken from reference TRBV7-9 and TRBJ2-7, reads DTGVSQNPRHKITKRGQNVTFRCDPISEHNRLYWYRQTLGQGPEFLTYFQNEAQLEKSRLLSDRFSAERPKGSFSTLEIQRTEQGDSAMYLCASRPGDGVSYEQYFGPGTRLTVT.

The gene calls are TRBV7-9 and TRBJ2-5; D might be TRBD1 or TRBD2, each matching 5 bases. The V and J ends lost 3 bases and 3 bases respectively, with 23 bases between them. The CDR3 runs 18 residues. Germline V lookup: CDR1 SEHNR, CDR2 FQNEAQ (reference sequence). The CDR3: CASSLPPIGGDPKETQYF. In DNA form, the CDR3 reads TGTGCCAGCAGCTTGCCCCCCATTGGTGGGGACCCGAAAGAGACCCAGTACTTC.

The chain is built from TRBV6-5 and TRBJ2-1; D is possibly TRBD2 (6 bases). With 2 bases removed from V and 3 bases from J, the gap between germline ends came to 14 bases. The CDR3 has 16 residues. Per germline, CDR1 MNHEY and CDR2 SVGAGI. The CDR3 here is CASSYDYSGVYNEQFF. The DNA of the CDR3 is TGTGCCAGCAGTTACGACTATAGCGGTGTCTACAATGAGCAGTTCTTC.

The rearrangement uses TRBV7-9 and TRBJ1-1; maybe TRBD1 (5 bases). CDR1 and CDR2 (germline): SEHNR, FQNEAQ (reference sequence). V dropped 6 bases and J dropped 5 bases, with 16 bases sitting between them. CDR3 length: 14 residues. The CDR3 coding sequence is TGTGCCAGCAGTCCCTACAGCGGGGGGACTGAAGCTTTCTTT. It yields the protein CASSPYSGGTEAFF.

The V gene is TRBV18, the J gene TRBJ1-5; no firm D call. Trimming took 0 bases from V and 3 from J, leaving 6 bases between them. Germline lookup yields CDR1 KGHSH and CDR2 LQKENI. The CDR3 totals 14 residues. CDR3 protein: CASSPPGPNQPQHF. The CDR3 DNA reads as TGTGCCAGCTCACCACCGGGCCCCAATCAGCCCCAGCATTTT.

V and J are TRBV2 and TRBJ2-7; 9 bases line up with TRBD1. CDR1 is SNHLY, CDR2 FYNNEI, per germline. The CDR3 extends over 13 amino acids. V dropped 8 bases and J dropped 6; count of bases not matched to a gene: 8. This CDR3 reads CASEGQGNAEQYF. In DNA form, the CDR3 reads TGTGCCAGCGAGGGACAGGGTAATGCCGAGCAGTACTTC.

V gene TRBV18 combines with J gene TRBJ1-1, with 8 positions matching TRBD1. After removal of 1 base from V and 1 base from J, the junction contained 5 bases not matched to a gene. The length of the CDR3 is 16 residues. Per germline, CDR1 KGHSH and CDR2 LQKENI. As DNA, the CDR3 is TGTGCCAGCTCACCACGGACAGGGTCCCAGAACACTGAAGCTTTCTTT. This codes for CASSPRTGSQNTEAFF.

CDR3 protein: CASIGSTYEQYF. The CDR3 nucleotides are TGTGCCAGCATTGGCAGTACCTACGAGCAGTACTTC. The chain recombines TRBV28 with TRBJ2-7; D gene ambiguous. The V gene lost 7 bases and the J gene lost 2 bases, with 9 bases spanning the gap. This CDR3 has 12 residues. Germline assignment: CDR1 MDHEN and CDR2 SYDVKM.

In its sample, this clone was seen a few times. The chain uses TRBV2 and TRBJ2-7; 9 nucleotides agree with TRBD1. From germline, CDR1 is SNHLY and CDR2 FYNNEI. CDR3 size: 14 residues. The junction had 4 bases not matched to a gene; V was cut back by 5 bases and J by 2 bases. The CDR3 DNA reads TGTGCCAGCAGTTCCGGACAGGGGACCTACGAGCAGTACTTC. This translates into CASSSGQGTYEQYF.

This chain links TRBV6-6 with TRBJ1-2; D gene ambiguous. Trimming cost V 1 base and J 3 bases, with 9 bases left between them. CDR1 MNHNY and CDR2 SVGAGI come from the germline V gene (reference sequence). This CDR3 spans 14 amino acids. The CDR3 loop reads CASSYLGQDYGYTF. In nucleotides, the CDR3 is TGTGCCAGCAGTTACTTAGGGCAGGACTATGGCTACACCTTC.

This clone was seen only once. The V call is TRBV7-2, the J call TRBJ1-2; D gene unclear. Trimming stripped 5 bases from V and 4 bases from J, with 14 bases between. This CDR3 is 14 amino acids long. The germline CDR1 and CDR2 sequences are SGHTA and FQGNSA. The DNA for the CDR3 is TGTGCCAGCAGCCCCTATCAGGCTGGCTATGGCTACACCTTC. Its translation: CASSPYQAGYGYTF.

This CDR3 is CASSPPNRVTYEQYF. DNA for the CDR3: TGTGCCAGCAGCCCTCCGAACAGGGTAACCTACGAGCAGTACTTC. The chain links TRBV28 to TRBJ2-7; tentatively, D is TRBD1 (6 bases). Trimming removed 6 bases from V and 2 bases from J, with 17 bases in between. This CDR3 is built from 15 residues. CDR1 and CDR2 from the germline V gene are MDHEN and SYDVKM.

The chain joins TRBV9 to TRBJ1-2; a possible D gene is TRBD1 (6 bases). The CDR3 runs to 16 residues. Germline V lookup: CDR1 SGDLS, CDR2 YYNGEE. The germline V and J ends were trimmed by 1 base and 4 bases, with 17 bases remaining between them. CDR3 bases: TGTGCCAGCAGCGTAAATTGGGGGCCAGGAACCTATGGCTACACCTTC. Its translation is CASSVNWGPGTYGYTF.

The chain uses TRBV9 and TRBJ2-3; D remains unclear. V dropped 4 bases and J dropped 0 bases, with 3 bases sitting between them. Per the germline V gene, CDR1 is SGDLS and CDR2 is YYNGEE. The CDR3 spans 12 residues. The CDR3 sequence is CASSYSTDTQYF. CDR3 nucleotide sequence: TGTGCCAGCAGCTATAGCACAGATACGCAGTATTTT.

The chain employs TRBV4-2 and TRBJ2-3; 12 nucleotides align to TRBD2. This CDR3 comprises 17 residues. Trimming took 0 bases from V and 3 from J; bases not matched to a gene: 4. Per germline, CDR1 LGHNA and CDR2 YNFKEQ. The CDR3 protein is CASSQDGGTSGTDTQYF. CDR3 DNA sequence: TGTGCCAGCAGCCAAGATGGGGGGACTAGCGGGACAGATACGCAGTATTTT.

The rearrangement links TRBV4-1 to TRBJ2-7; no clear D. The CDR3 consists of 13 residues. Germline V lookup: CDR1 MGHRA, CDR2 YSYEKL. V gave up 4 bases and J gave up 2 bases, with 9 bases separating them. CDR3 nucleotide sequence: TGCGCCAGCAGCCCCACACAAACCTACGAGCAGTACTTC. This encodes CASSPTQTYEQYF.

The CDR3 sequence is CASSKAEDAKNIQYF. CDR3 nucleotides: TGTGCCAGCAGCAAAGCGGAAGATGCCAAAAACATTCAGTACTTC. V usage is TRBV21-1 and J usage is TRBJ2-4. TRBV21-1 is described as a pseudogene. The CDR3 is 15 residues long.

This chain joins TRBV27 and TRBJ2-3, with D perhaps matching TRBD2 (7 bases). Between the trimmed V and J ends, which lost 4 bases and 0 bases, there was a span of 17 bases. The CDR3 covers 17 residues. The germline V gene has CDR1 MNHEY and CDR2 SMNVEV (reference sequence). Here the CDR3 DNA reads TGTGCCAGCAGTTACCAGAGGGGGGGGACTAGCACAGATACGCAGTATTTT. Translating gives CASSYQRGGTSTDTQYF.

The chain couples TRBV5-1 to TRBJ2-1, with 11 bases identical to TRBD2. CDR3 length equals 19 residues. Germline CDR1 SGHRS, CDR2 YFSETQ. The V gene end was trimmed by 4 bases and the J gene end by 0 bases; junction bases not matched to a gene: 12. This CDR3 is CASSAGLAAFQSSYNEQFF. The CDR3 DNA follows: TGCGCCAGCAGCGCGGGACTAGCGGCATTCCAAAGCTCCTACAATGAGCAGTTCTTC.

This chain joins TRBV6-5 and TRBJ2-7; 9 positions agree with TRBD2. The CDR3 loop spans 13 amino acids. J was trimmed by 1 base and V by 7 bases; bases with no gene match: 2. CDR1 is MNHEY and CDR2 is SVGAGI in the germline V gene. CDR3 DNA: TGTGCCAGCATCGCGGGAGGGTCCTACGAGCAGTACTTC. This encodes CASIAGGSYEQYF.